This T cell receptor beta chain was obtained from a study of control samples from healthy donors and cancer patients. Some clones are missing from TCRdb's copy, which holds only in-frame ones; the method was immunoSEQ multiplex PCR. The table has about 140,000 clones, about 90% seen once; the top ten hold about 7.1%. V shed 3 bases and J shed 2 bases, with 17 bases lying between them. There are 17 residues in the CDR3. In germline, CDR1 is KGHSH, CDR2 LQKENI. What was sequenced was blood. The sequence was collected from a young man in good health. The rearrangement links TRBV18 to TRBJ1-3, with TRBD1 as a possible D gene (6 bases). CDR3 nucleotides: TGTGCCAGCTCACCCCCAGGAGGGGGAAGTACTGGAAACACCATATATTTT. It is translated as CASSPPGGGSTGNTIYF.